This note documents a single T cell receptor beta chain sequence. Its antigen is unknown. Data came from immunoSEQ multiplex PCR; TCRdb stores just in-frame clones and leaves some out. This sample carries approximately 2.3 million clones, over 85% of them seen once, and the ten largest clones take 0.35% to 0.5%. The data originate from a study of shared clonotypes between healthy human individuals. Study-level points and caveats: Limitation of the genetic and exposure-history diversity represented came from the few donors.

What was sequenced was naive CD4+ T cells from PBMCs. Specified subset: CD45RA+ positively selected. The receptor's source is a man aged 18 to 30 in good health. Some clones in this sample may be carry-over from other donors' samples.

CDR3 loop: CASSLIRGGATGELFF. CDR3 nucleotide sequence: TGTGCCAGCAGTTTAATTCGAGGGGGTGCGACCGGGGAGCTGTTTTTT. The rearrangement uses TRBV28 and TRBJ2-2; D perhaps matches TRBD1 (6 bases). This CDR3 region has 16 residues. The germline CDR1 and CDR2 sequences are MDHEN and SYDVKM. With 2 bases removed from V and 5 bases from J, the gap between germline ends came to 15 bases.